These T cell receptor beta chains were read from a single sample in a study of T cell repertoires in cytomegalovirus infection. Each CDR3 protein gets one entry after TCRdb re-called the reads with MiXCR. Found here are approximately 49,000 distinct CDR3 sequences, roughly 20% of them singletons; the top ten hold more than 20%. These TCRs are of unknown antigen specificity. Sequencing used CD8+ T cells from cultured PBMCs, obtained from culture after CMV antigen stimulation. The source is a human donor in good health (CMV status not recorded). Some clones in this sample may be carry-over from other donors' samples. Each CDR3 is given with its conserved first and last residue. A D gene is named only where the DNA matches it firmly. Expanded clones are given a class, and other clones once, few, many or no size at all.

clone size: medium-sized
V gene: TRBV15
D gene: NA
J gene: TRBJ1-2
CDR3 DNA: TGTGCCACCAGCAGACCCGGGGCCAACTATGGCTACACCTTC
CDR3 protein: CATSRPGANYGYTF

clone size: few
V gene: TRBV7-9
D gene: NA
J gene: TRBJ2-1
CDR3 DNA: TGTGCCAGCAGCTCCCAAGGACAGTACAATGAGCAGTTCTTC
CDR3 protein: CASSSQGQYNEQFF

clone size: NA
V gene: TRBV6-2/TRBV6-3
D gene: TRBD2
J gene: TRBJ2-7
CDR3 DNA: TGTGCCAGCAGCCTAGCGGACTCCTACGAGCAGTACTTC
CDR3 protein: CASSLADSYEQYF

clone size: NA
V gene: TRBV7-9
D gene: NA
J gene: TRBJ2-1
CDR3 DNA: TGTGCCAGCAGCCGACAGGGAGGGTCCTACAATGAGCAGTTCTTC
CDR3 protein: CASSRQGGSYNEQFF

clone size: few
V gene: TRBV12-5
D gene: NA
J gene: TRBJ1-1
CDR3 DNA: TGTGCTAGTGGTTTGGAGGACGGCAGGGCGGCTTTCTTT
CDR3 protein: CASGLEDGRAAFF

clone size: few
V gene: TRBV4-1
D gene: NA
J gene: TRBJ2-7
CDR3 DNA: TGCGCCAGCAGCCCGACGCCAGGGAACGAGCAGTACTTC
CDR3 protein: CASSPTPGNEQYF

clone size: NA
V gene: TRBV7-2
D gene: NA
J gene: TRBJ1-4
CDR3 DNA: TGTGCCAGCAGCTTAAAGGGGATGCAAACTAATGAAAAACTGTTTTTT
CDR3 protein: CASSLKGMQTNEKLFF

clone size: few
V gene: TRBV7-2
D gene: TRBD1
J gene: TRBJ2-7
CDR3 DNA: TGTGCCAGCAGCTGGACAGGGAGCACGTACGAGCAGTACTTC
CDR3 protein: CASSWTGSTYEQYF

clone size: many
V gene: TRBV6-2/TRBV6-3
D gene: NA
J gene: TRBJ2-7
CDR3 DNA: TGTGCCAGCACAGGGACCTCCTACGAGCAGTACTTC
CDR3 protein: CASTGTSYEQYF

clone size: many
V gene: TRBV13
D gene: NA
J gene: TRBJ2-1
CDR3 DNA: TGTGCCAGCAGCTTAGGGACGCCCGGGCTGCAGTTCTTC
CDR3 protein: CASSLGTPGLQFF

clone size: NA
V gene: TRBV7-8
D gene: NA
J gene: TRBJ1-4
CDR3 DNA: TGTGCCAGCAGCTTAGCCGGCGGGAATGAAAAACTGTTTTTT
CDR3 protein: CASSLAGGNEKLFF

clone size: NA
V gene: TRBV27
D gene: TRBD2
J gene: TRBJ2-1
CDR3 DNA: TGTGCCAGCAGTTTAGGGACTATGTTTACAAATGAGCAGTTCTTC
CDR3 protein: CASSLGTMFTNEQFF

clone size: few
V gene: TRBV7-2
D gene: NA
J gene: TRBJ2-7
CDR3 DNA: TGTGCCAGCAGCCCCCCCGATCGGGGGAGATCCTACGAGCAGTACTTC
CDR3 protein: CASSPPDRGRSYEQYF

clone size: many
V gene: TRBV19
D gene: TRBD1
J gene: TRBJ2-3
CDR3 DNA: TGTGCCAGTAGCTCCGGGACAGGGCTTCCTAGCACAGATACGCAGTATTTT
CDR3 protein: CASSSGTGLPSTDTQYF

clone size: NA
V gene: TRBV19
D gene: NA
J gene: TRBJ1-1
CDR3 DNA: TGTGCCAGTAGTATCACCGGGTACACTGAAGCTTTCTTT
CDR3 protein: CASSITGYTEAFF

clone size: NA
V gene: TRBV28
D gene: NA
J gene: TRBJ1-2
CDR3 DNA: TGTGCCAGCAGTTCCAATGGGCCTCGGCTAGCTGGCTACACCTTC
CDR3 protein: CASSSNGPRLAGYTF

clone size: once
V gene: TRBV7-2
D gene: NA
J gene: TRBJ1-2
CDR3 DNA: TGTGCCAGCCGGACCAACTATGGCTACACCTTC
CDR3 protein: CASRTNYGYTF

clone size: few
V gene: TRBV2
D gene: NA
J gene: TRBJ1-5
CDR3 DNA: TGTGCCAGTGCACGTATTCTCACCGATAATCAGCCCCAGCATTTT
CDR3 protein: CASARILTDNQPQHF

clone size: NA
V gene: TRBV6-2/TRBV6-3
D gene: NA
J gene: TRBJ2-2
CDR3 DNA: TGTGCCAGCAGTTACTCGATGGAGGCTTCGAACACCGGGGAGCTGTTTTTT
CDR3 protein: CASSYSMEASNTGELFF

clone size: NA
V gene: TRBV12-5
D gene: TRBD1
J gene: TRBJ2-1
CDR3 DNA: TGTGCTAGTGGTTTGGTAAAGTTGGGACAGGATTTATACAATGAGCAGTTCTTC
CDR3 protein: CASGLVKLGQDLYNEQFF

clone size: few
V gene: TRBV27
D gene: NA
J gene: TRBJ1-6
CDR3 DNA: TGTGCCAGCGCGCCCCCCGTGGGCTCCTATAATTCACCCCTCCACTTT
CDR3 protein: CASAPPVGSYNSPLHF

clone size: few
V gene: TRBV11-2
D gene: TRBD2
J gene: TRBJ2-1
CDR3 DNA: TGTGCCAGCAGCTTAGATCTGAGCGGGAGCTCCTACAATGAGCAGTTCTTC
CDR3 protein: CASSLDLSGSSYNEQFF

clone size: NA
V gene: TRBV7-6
D gene: NA
J gene: TRBJ2-7
CDR3 DNA: TGTGCCAGCAGCTTAACGCGGGGCTCCTACGAGCAGTACTTC
CDR3 protein: CASSLTRGSYEQYF

clone size: NA
V gene: TRBV2
D gene: NA
J gene: TRBJ2-4
CDR3 DNA: TGTGCCAGCAGTGACAGGGCCTATTCCCCCATTCAGTACTTC
CDR3 protein: CASSDRAYSPIQYF

clone size: few
V gene: TRBV20-1
D gene: TRBD2
J gene: TRBJ2-1
CDR3 DNA: TGCAGTGCTAGAGTTATAGCGGGAGATTCGGGTGAGCAGTTCTTC
CDR3 protein: CSARVIAGDSGEQFF

clone size: few
V gene: TRBV10-3
D gene: TRBD2
J gene: TRBJ2-7
CDR3 DNA: TGTGCCATCAGTGGTTTAGCGGGAGGGGCCGGAGACGAGCAGTACTTC
CDR3 protein: CAISGLAGGAGDEQYF

clone size: NA
V gene: TRBV7-9
D gene: TRBD2
J gene: TRBJ2-1
CDR3 DNA: TGTGCCAGCAGCATGCGGACTAGCGGAGACAATGAGCAGTTCTTC
CDR3 protein: CASSMRTSGDNEQFF

clone size: NA
V gene: TRBV24-1
D gene: NA
J gene: TRBJ2-1
CDR3 DNA: TGTGCCACTCAGAGCGCCGAGGAGCAGTTCTTC
CDR3 protein: CATQSAEEQFF

clone size: few
V gene: TRBV7-8
D gene: NA
J gene: TRBJ1-1
CDR3 DNA: TGTGCCAGCAGCTCCCACTCCCTCAGGACAGCTTTCTTT
CDR3 protein: CASSSHSLRTAFF

clone size: few
V gene: TRBV7-6
D gene: TRBD2
J gene: TRBJ2-3
CDR3 DNA: TGTGCCAGCAGCCCGAGTAGCGGGAGCACAGATACGCAGTATTTT
CDR3 protein: CASSPSSGSTDTQYF

clone size: many
V gene: TRBV9
D gene: NA
J gene: TRBJ2-1
CDR3 DNA: TGTGCCAGCAGCGTAGGAGGGGGGAGCTCCTACAATGAGCAGTTCTTC
CDR3 protein: CASSVGGGSSYNEQFF

clone size: many
V gene: TRBV10-1
D gene: NA
J gene: TRBJ2-4
CDR3 DNA: TGCGCCAGTGGGGGTCTCGGGGCCAAAAACATTCAGTACTTC
CDR3 protein: CASGGLGAKNIQYF

clone size: NA
V gene: TRBV12-3/TRBV12-4
D gene: TRBD2
J gene: TRBJ2-4
CDR3 DNA: TGTGCCAGCAGCTCCACTAGCGGGAGGGCCCACAGAAACATTCAGTACTTC
CDR3 protein: CASSSTSGRAHRNIQYF

clone size: NA
V gene: TRBV5-1
D gene: NA
J gene: TRBJ2-7
CDR3 DNA: TGCGCCAGCAGCTCGACTGGGGTCCCCTACGAGCAGTACTTC
CDR3 protein: CASSSTGVPYEQYF

clone size: few
V gene: TRBV27
D gene: TRBD2
J gene: TRBJ2-1
CDR3 DNA: TGTGCCAGCATCCTCCGAGATAGCGGGAGTGAGAATGAGCAGTTCTTC
CDR3 protein: CASILRDSGSENEQFF

clone size: few
V gene: TRBV7-9
D gene: TRBD2
J gene: TRBJ2-5
CDR3 DNA: TGTGCCAGCAGCTTAGGACTAGCAGGAGAGACCCAGTACTTC
CDR3 protein: CASSLGLAGETQYF

clone size: few
V gene: TRBV20-1
D gene: TRBD1
J gene: TRBJ2-7
CDR3 DNA: TGCAGTGCTCGGGACAGGGAAGTTTGGGAGCAGTACTTC
CDR3 protein: CSARDREVWEQYF

clone size: NA
V gene: TRBV27
D gene: NA
J gene: TRBJ1-6
CDR3 DNA: TGTGCCAGCAGTCCCACACCCAGCGGGTATAATTCACCCCTCCACTTT
CDR3 protein: CASSPTPSGYNSPLHF

clone size: NA
V gene: TRBV6-2/TRBV6-3
D gene: TRBD2
J gene: TRBJ2-1
CDR3 DNA: TGTGCCAGCGAAAGCGGGAGAGCCTACAATGAGCAGTTCTTC
CDR3 protein: CASESGRAYNEQFF

clone size: NA
V gene: TRBV7-2
D gene: NA
J gene: TRBJ2-7
CDR3 DNA: TGTGCCAGCAGCTCCCTTGTGGGGAGCTACGAGCAGTACTTC
CDR3 protein: CASSSLVGSYEQYF

clone size: few
V gene: TRBV7-2
D gene: NA
J gene: TRBJ2-1
CDR3 DNA: TGTGCCAGCAGCTTAGAGTCCCAGTACCGACTACTTGCTAATGAGCAGTTCTTC
CDR3 protein: CASSLESQYRLLANEQFF

clone size: NA
V gene: TRBV7-2
D gene: NA
J gene: TRBJ2-5
CDR3 DNA: TGTGCCAGCAGCTTAGAGGTAACAGGCGGCGGAGAGACCCAGTACTTC
CDR3 protein: CASSLEVTGGGETQYF

clone size: many
V gene: TRBV25-1
D gene: NA
J gene: TRBJ1-1
CDR3 DNA: TGTGCCAGCGGACGGATGGCCACTGAAGCTTTCTTT
CDR3 protein: CASGRMATEAFF

clone size: NA
V gene: TRBV9
D gene: NA
J gene: TRBJ2-7
CDR3 DNA: TGTGCCAGCAGCGTAAATGGGGGCTACGAGCAGTACTTC
CDR3 protein: CASSVNGGYEQYF

clone size: once
V gene: TRBV7-2
D gene: TRBD2
J gene: TRBJ2-1
CDR3 DNA: TGTGCCAGCAGCGGACTAAGCGGGGGGGCCAGTGAGCAGTTCTTC
CDR3 protein: CASSGLSGGASEQFF